Below are 24 T cell receptor beta chains sequenced from a single sample in a study of blood T cell repertoires in COVID-19. Repertoires were generated with immunoSEQ multiplex PCR, while TCRdb's copy carries only in-frame clones and drops some. In the table there are 100,000 or so clones, approximately 80% of which are singletons. The sequenced material came from peripheral blood. Every receptor here comes from a man older than 75 with acute or convalescent COVID-19.

This chain uses TRBV6-5 with TRBJ2-5, with 8 bases lining up with TRBD2. V was clipped by 4 bases and J by 5 bases; unmatched bases: 6. CDR1 and CDR2 (germline): MNHEY, SVGAGI. The CDR3 contains 14 residues. The CDR3 here is CASSFGRGGETQYF. The CDR3 region has the DNA TGTGCCAGCAGTTTTGGTCGCGGGGGGGAGACCCAGTACTTC.

The V and J genes are TRBV2 and TRBJ1-1; TRBD1 is a possible D gene (5 bases). The CDR3 has 13 residues. CDR1 and CDR2 (germline): SNHLY, FYNNEI. The ends were cut back, 4 bases at V and 6 bases at J, with 12 bases in the middle. Written as DNA, the CDR3 is TGTGCCAGCAGTGTGGAATGGGGCGCTGAAGCTTTCTTT. Amino acid sequence: CASSVEWGAEAFF.

V and J are TRBV30 and TRBJ2-7; 7 nucleotides agree with TRBD2. The CDR3 contains 14 residues. Losses at the gene ends were 2 bases for V and 4 bases for J; bases not matched to a gene: 8. Germline CDR1 reads GTSNPN; CDR2 reads SVGIG (reference sequence). CDR3 region: CAWSSRLATYEQYF. CDR3 DNA: TGTGCCTGGAGTTCTCGACTAGCTACGTACGAGCAGTACTTC.

This clone was detected once. The J gene is TRBJ2-2, the V gene TRBV2; no definite D call. CDR1 is SNHLY and CDR2 is FYNNEI in the germline V gene. The CDR3 contains 14 residues. V lost 7 bases to trimming and J lost 2 bases, with 11 bases between them. CDR3 in DNA: TGTGCCAGCATTTCCAGTTATAACACCGGGGAGCTGTTTTTT. Amino acids: CASISSYNTGELFF.

The gene calls are TRBV19 and TRBJ2-7; 9 nucleotides align to TRBD1. This CDR3 region has 15 residues. Germline loops: CDR1 LNHDA, CDR2 SQIVND (reference sequence). With 5 bases clipped from V and 2 bases from J, the junction kept 7 bases outside the gene matches. This CDR3 reads CASSSAGDRAYEQYF. The DNA of the CDR3 is TGTGCCAGTAGTTCGGCTGGGGACAGGGCCTACGAGCAGTACTTC.

The rearrangement uses TRBV11-2 and TRBJ2-2; D may be TRBD2 (5 bases). Trimming left V 2 bases short and J 4 bases short, with 8 bases between. The CDR3 runs to 14 residues. The V gene's germline CDR1 is SGHAT and CDR2 FQNNGV. This CDR3 reads CASSLTRGTGELFF. In DNA, the CDR3 is TGTGCCAGCAGCTTAACTAGAGGCACCGGGGAGCTGTTTTTT.

The V gene is TRBV7-3, the J gene TRBJ1-1; 9 bases fit TRBD1. Per the germline V gene, CDR1 is SGHTA and CDR2 is FQGTGA. V dropped 5 bases and J dropped 2; count of bases not matched to a gene: 3. The CDR3 extends over 14 amino acids. The CDR3 loop is CASSRDRANTEAFF. CDR3 nucleotide sequence: TGTGCCAGCAGCAGGGACAGGGCCAACACTGAAGCTTTCTTT.

The chain carries TRBV7-9 and TRBJ2-1, with a tentative D call TRBD2 (5 bases). V lost 5 bases, J lost 4 bases, and 9 bases lay in between. The CDR3 length is 13 residues. Germline loops: CDR1 SEHNR, CDR2 FQNEAQ (reference sequence). The DNA for the CDR3 is TGTGCCAGCAGCAACTCGGGGTACAATGAGCAGTTCTTC. It specifies CASSNSGYNEQFF. Drawing the rest from reference TRBV7-9 and TRBJ2-1, the complete variable domain is DTGVSQNPRHKITKRGQNVTFRCDPISEHNRLYWYRQTLGQGPEFLTYFQNEAQLEKSRLLSDRFSAERPKGSFSTLEIQRTEQGDSAMYLCASSNSGYNEQFFGPGTRLTVL.

This clone was seen more than once but under ten times. This specimen includes other DNA sequences encoding the same CDR3. This chain uses TRBV7-8 with TRBJ2-2, with 7 bases fitting TRBD2. Germline V CDR1 and CDR2: SGHVS, FQNEAQ. This CDR3 region has 15 residues. With 3 bases clipped from V and 1 base from J, the junction kept 2 bases outside the gene matches. The CDR3 spells CASSLWGGNTGELFF. For the CDR3, the DNA is TGTGCCAGCAGCTTGTGGGGGGGGAACACCGGGGAGCTGTTTTTT.

The chain joins TRBV27 to TRBJ2-1; a weak D match, TRBD2 (5 bases). V lost 5 bases and J lost 0, with 14 bases in between. The germline V gene encodes CDR1 MNHEY and CDR2 SMNVEV (reference sequence). The CDR3 length is 16 residues. Here the CDR3 DNA reads TGTGCCAGCAGTACGCAATTAGCGATCTCCTACAATGAGCAGTTCTTC. Protein sequence: CASSTQLAISYNEQFF.

The V and J genes are TRBV11-2 and TRBJ2-7, with D tentatively TRBD1 (6 bases). This CDR3 contains 14 residues. V was shortened by 1 base and J by 1 base, with 8 bases between the two germline ends. Germline CDR1 SGHAT, CDR2 FQNNGV. The CDR3 sequence: CASSLGTVSYEQYF. In DNA, the CDR3 is TGTGCCAGCAGCTTAGGGACAGTTTCCTACGAGCAGTACTTC.

This chain joins TRBV6-5 and TRBJ2-1, with TRBD1 matching over 7 bases. CDR1 and CDR2 from the germline V gene are MNHEY and SVGAGI. After removal of 4 bases from V and 5 bases from J, the junction contained 11 bases not matched to a gene. CDR3 size: 16 residues. CDR3 nucleotides: TGTGCCAGCAGTTCCACCCCCGCAGGGGGAAACAATGAGCAGTTCTTC. It codes for CASSSTPAGGNNEQFF.

The V and J genes are TRBV29-1 and TRBJ1-4; D gene uncertain. The germline V and J ends were trimmed by 4 bases and 6 bases, with 6 bases remaining between them. The germline CDR1 and CDR2 sequences are SQVTM and ANQGSEA. The CDR3 loop spans 11 amino acids. The DNA of the CDR3 is TGCAGCGTTGGGCTTGATGAAAAACTGTTTTTT. Amino acids: CSVGLDEKLFF.

The gene calls are TRBV9 and TRBJ2-3; D is undetermined. The CDR3 has 15 amino acids. Germline CDR1 reads SGDLS; CDR2 reads YYNGEE. V was cut by 0 bases and J by 2 bases, with 10 bases left in between. The CDR3 loop reads CASSVAYTLTDTQYF. CDR3 DNA: TGTGCCAGCAGCGTAGCATACACCCTCACAGATACGCAGTATTTT. The full variable domain, completed using reference TRBV9 and TRBJ2-3, is DSGVTQTPKHLITATGQRVTLRCSPRSGDLSVYWYQQSLDQGLQFLIQYYNGEERAKGNILERFSAQQFPDLHSELNLSSLELGDSALYFCASSVAYTLTDTQYFGPGTRLTVL.

This clone was counted once. The gene calls are TRBV3-1 (or the pseudogene TRBV3-2) and TRBJ1-1, with 10 bases fitting TRBD1. Germline V gives CDR1 LGHDT, CDR2 YNNKEL (reference sequence). This CDR3 is built from 16 residues. With V trimmed by 3 bases and J by 4 bases, 8 bases remained unmatched. This CDR3 is CASSQLTGTGVTEAFF. The DNA of the CDR3 is TGTGCCAGCAGCCAGTTGACCGGGACAGGGGTCACTGAAGCTTTCTTT.

The rearrangement joins TRBV6-5 to TRBJ2-7; 7 positions agree with TRBD1. CDR1 and CDR2 (germline): MNHEY, SVGAGI. Losses at the gene ends were 4 bases for V and 0 bases for J; bases not matched to a gene: 6. This CDR3 contains 15 residues. CDR3 in DNA: TGTGCCAGCAGTTCGCCGACAGGGAGCTCCTACGAGCAGTACTTC. Protein product: CASSSPTGSSYEQYF.

The chain links TRBV28 to TRBJ1-1, with no clear D. This CDR3 comprises 11 residues. CDR1 and CDR2 (germline): MDHEN, SYDVKM. Trimming shortened V by 6 bases and J by 7 bases, and 9 bases separated the two germline ends. The chain's CDR3 is CASREYGEAFF. Here the CDR3 DNA reads TGTGCCAGCAGGGAGTACGGTGAAGCTTTCTTT.

The chain is built from TRBV5-1 and TRBJ2-3; perhaps TRBD2 as D (5 bases). Trimming removed 0 bases at V and 3 bases at J, with 8 bases between. This CDR3 is 14 amino acids long. Germline CDR1 SGHRS, CDR2 YFSETQ. CDR3 in DNA: TGCGCCAGCAGCTTGGATTCGGGGACAGATACGCAGTATTTT. It encodes CASSLDSGTDTQYF. The entire variable domain, with the rest obtained from reference TRBV5-1 and TRBJ2-3, is as follows: KAGVTQTPRYLIKTRGQQVTLSCSPISGHRSVSWYQQTPGQGLQFLFEYFSETQRNKGNFPGRFSGRQFSNSRSEMNVSTLELGDSALYLCASSLDSGTDTQYFGPGTRLTVL.

J is TRBJ2-3 and V is TRBV2; D possibly corresponds to TRBD2 (6 bases). V lost 4 bases and J 2 bases, leaving 10 bases between the germline ends. Germline-derived CDR1 and CDR2 are SNHLY and FYNNEI. The CDR3 runs 14 residues. CDR3 DNA sequence: TGTGCCAGCAGTGCGGGACTCTCCACAGATACGCAGTATTTT. It translates to CASSAGLSTDTQYF.

The sample holds a few counts of this clone. This sequence joins TRBV6-5 and TRBJ1-5; possibly TRBD1 for D (5 bases). Germline CDR1 MNHEY, CDR2 SVGAGI. The V end lost 0 bases, the J end lost 2 bases, and 8 bases lay between the germline ends. The CDR3 is 15 residues long. CDR3 amino acids: CASSYSIGGNQPQHF. The CDR3 DNA sequence: TGTGCCAGCAGTTACTCGATAGGGGGCAATCAGCCCCAGCATTTT.

The chain carries TRBV5-1 and TRBJ2-5, with 10 positions matching TRBD1. This CDR3 region has 15 residues. From germline, CDR1 is SGHRS and CDR2 YFSETQ. V lost 7 bases, J lost 4 bases, and 10 bases stayed unmatched. The CDR3 loop reads CASWDRGGFGETQYF. The CDR3 DNA follows: TGCGCCAGCTGGGACAGGGGAGGATTTGGAGAGACCCAGTACTTC.

This sequence joins TRBV6-5 and TRBJ2-7; unclear D gene. Germline V gene lookup returns CDR1 MNHEY and CDR2 SVGAGI. The V and J ends lost 6 bases and 0 bases respectively, with 9 bases between them. This CDR3 spans 13 amino acids. The CDR3, as DNA: TGTGCCAGCAGGCAATTTAGCTCCTACGAGCAGTACTTC. Amino acids: CASRQFSSYEQYF.

The chain employs TRBV4-3 and TRBJ2-1; perhaps TRBD1 as D (5 bases). V lost 2 bases, J lost 7 bases, and 21 bases lay in between. This CDR3 spans 17 amino acids. Germline V gene sequence: CDR1 LGHNA, CDR2 YSLEER. This CDR3 reads CASSQLKTGPASNEQFF. CDR3 DNA sequence: TGCGCCAGCAGCCAACTGAAAACAGGCCCCGCGTCGAATGAGCAGTTCTTC.

The chain uses TRBV6-5 and TRBJ1-1; D perhaps matches TRBD1 (5 bases). V dropped 4 bases and J dropped 1 base, with 13 bases sitting between them. The CDR3 runs to 15 residues. Germline CDR1 is MNHEY and CDR2 is SVGAGI. In DNA form, the CDR3 reads TGTGCCAGCAGTTCCCTGGGGCGGCAGAACACTGAAGCTTTCTTT. Amino acid sequence: CASSSLGRQNTEAFF.